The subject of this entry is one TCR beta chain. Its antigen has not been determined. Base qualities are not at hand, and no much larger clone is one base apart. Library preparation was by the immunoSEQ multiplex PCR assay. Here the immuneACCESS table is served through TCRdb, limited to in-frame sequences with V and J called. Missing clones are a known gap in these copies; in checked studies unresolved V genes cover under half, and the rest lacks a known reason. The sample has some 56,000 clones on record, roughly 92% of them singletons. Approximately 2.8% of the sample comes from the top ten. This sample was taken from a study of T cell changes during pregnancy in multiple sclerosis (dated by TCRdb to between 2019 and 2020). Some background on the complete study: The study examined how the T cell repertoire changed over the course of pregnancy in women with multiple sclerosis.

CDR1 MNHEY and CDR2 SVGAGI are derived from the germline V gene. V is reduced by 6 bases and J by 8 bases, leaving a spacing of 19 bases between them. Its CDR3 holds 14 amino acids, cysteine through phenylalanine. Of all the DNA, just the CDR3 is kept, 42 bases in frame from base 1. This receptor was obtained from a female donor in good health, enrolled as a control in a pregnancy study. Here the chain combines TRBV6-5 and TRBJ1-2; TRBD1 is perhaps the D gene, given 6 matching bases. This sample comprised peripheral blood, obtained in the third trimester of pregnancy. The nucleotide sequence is TGTGCCAGCAGGCCGGGGGGGCCTCGGCGAGGCTACACCTTC. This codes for CASRPGGPRRGYTF.